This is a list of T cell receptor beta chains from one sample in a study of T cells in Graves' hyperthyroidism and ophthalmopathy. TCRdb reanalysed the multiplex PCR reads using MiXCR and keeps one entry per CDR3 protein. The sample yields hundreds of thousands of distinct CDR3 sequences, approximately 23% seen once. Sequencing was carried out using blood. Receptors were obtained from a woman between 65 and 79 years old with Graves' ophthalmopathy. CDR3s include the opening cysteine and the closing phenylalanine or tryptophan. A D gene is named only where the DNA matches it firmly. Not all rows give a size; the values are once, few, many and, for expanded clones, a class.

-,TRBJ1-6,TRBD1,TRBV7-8,CASSSRQGGNSPLHF,TGTGCCAGCAGCTCGCGACAGGGGGGTAATTCACCCCTCCACTTT
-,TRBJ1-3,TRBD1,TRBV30,CACTGGASGNTIYF,TGTGCCTGCACAGGGGGCGCGTCTGGAAACACCATATATTTT
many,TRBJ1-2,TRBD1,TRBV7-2,CASSPFRDRRGYTF,TGTGCCAGCAGCCCATTCCGGGACAGGCGAGGCTACACCTTC
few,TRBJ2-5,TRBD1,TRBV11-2,CASSLGSGGNGETQYF,TGTGCCAGCAGCTTAGGATCAGGGGGTAATGGAGAGACCCAGTACTTC
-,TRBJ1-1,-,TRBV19,CASTFGTQGNTEAFF,TGTGCCAGTACCTTCGGGACACAAGGGAACACTGAAGCTTTCTTT
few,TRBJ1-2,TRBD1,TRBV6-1,CASSPTGSRNGYTF,TGTGCCAGCAGTCCGACAGGGTCCAGAAATGGCTACACCTTC
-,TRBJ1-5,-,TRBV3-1,CAGSQQGSNQPQHF,TGTGCCGGCAGCCAACAGGGAAGCAATCAGCCCCAGCATTTT
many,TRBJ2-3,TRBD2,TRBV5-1,CASSLTAGGPSTDTQYF,TGCGCCAGCAGCTTGACGGCGGGAGGGCCCAGCACAGATACGCAGTATTTT
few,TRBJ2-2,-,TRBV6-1,CASRPNTGELFF,TGTGCCAGCAGGCCAAACACCGGGGAGCTGTTTTTT
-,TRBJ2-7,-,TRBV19,CASSKVARPYEQYF,TGTGCCAGTAGTAAAGTTGCCAGACCCTACGAGCAGTACTTC
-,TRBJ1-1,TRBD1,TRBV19,CASRLRTGRVNTEAFF,TGTGCCAGTAGACTTCGGACAGGGCGGGTGAACACTGAAGCTTTCTTT
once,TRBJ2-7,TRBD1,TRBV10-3,CAISGQGQGYEQYF,TGTGCCATCAGTGGCCAGGGACAGGGCTACGAGCAGTACTTC
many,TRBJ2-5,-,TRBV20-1,CSAEGTGGPGGETQYF,TGCAGTGCTGAGGGAACGGGAGGGCCAGGGGGGGAGACCCAGTACTTC
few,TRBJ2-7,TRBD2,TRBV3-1,CASRASTSEWALREQYF,TGTGCCAGCAGAGCCTCTACTAGCGAATGGGCCCTACGCGAGCAGTACTTC
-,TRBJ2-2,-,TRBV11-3,CASSLTSMDTGELFF,TGTGCCAGCAGCTTGACTAGTATGGACACCGGGGAGCTGTTTTTT
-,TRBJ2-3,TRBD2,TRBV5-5,CANSLQAGPTDTQYF,TGTGCCAACAGCTTGCAAGCGGGACCCACAGATACGCAGTATTTT
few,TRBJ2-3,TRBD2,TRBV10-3,CAIKGEGGTSGKKNTDTQYF,TGTGCCATCAAGGGGGAAGGGGGGACTAGCGGGAAGAAAAACACAGATACGCAGTATTTT
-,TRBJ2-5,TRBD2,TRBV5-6,CASSHRASGQTTQYF,TGTGCCAGCAGCCATCGGGCTAGCGGGCAGACGACCCAGTACTTC
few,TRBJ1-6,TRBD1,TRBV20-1,CSAREPWGQENSPLHF,TGCAGTGCTAGAGAGCCATGGGGACAGGAAAATTCACCCCTCCACTTT
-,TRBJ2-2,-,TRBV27,CASSFPSGSSGELFF,TGTGCCAGCAGTTTCCCTTCAGGGTCCTCCGGGGAGCTGTTTTTT
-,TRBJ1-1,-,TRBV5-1,CASQRPGPGEAEAFF,TGCGCCAGCCAAAGGCCCGGACCGGGGGAAGCTGAAGCTTTCTTT
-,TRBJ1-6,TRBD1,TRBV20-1,CSAGKGQGNYNSPLHF,TGCAGTGCTGGGAAGGGACAGGGGAACTATAATTCACCCCTCCACTTT
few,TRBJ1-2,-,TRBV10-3,CAISEFQGKGYGYTF,TGTGCCATCAGTGAGTTTCAGGGAAAAGGGTATGGCTACACCTTC
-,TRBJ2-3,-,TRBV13,CASGLVSTDTQYF,TGTGCCAGCGGGCTAGTAAGCACAGATACGCAGTATTTT
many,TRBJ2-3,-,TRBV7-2,CASSLGSPLGDTQYF,TGTGCCAGCAGCTTAGGTTCCCCCCTGGGAGATACGCAGTATTTT